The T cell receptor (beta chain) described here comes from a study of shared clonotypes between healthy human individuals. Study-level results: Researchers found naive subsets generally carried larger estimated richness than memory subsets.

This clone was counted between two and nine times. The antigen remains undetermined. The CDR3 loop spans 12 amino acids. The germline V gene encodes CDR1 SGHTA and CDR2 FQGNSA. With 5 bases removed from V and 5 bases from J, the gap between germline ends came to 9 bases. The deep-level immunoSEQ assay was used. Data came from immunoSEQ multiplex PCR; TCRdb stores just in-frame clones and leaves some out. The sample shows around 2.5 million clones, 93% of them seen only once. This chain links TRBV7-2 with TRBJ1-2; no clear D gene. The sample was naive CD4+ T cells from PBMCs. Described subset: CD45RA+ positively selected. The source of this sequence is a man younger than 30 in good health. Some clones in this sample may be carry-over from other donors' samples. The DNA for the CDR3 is TGTGCCAGCAGCGCCCAACAGTATGGCTACACCTTC. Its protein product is CASSAQQYGYTF.